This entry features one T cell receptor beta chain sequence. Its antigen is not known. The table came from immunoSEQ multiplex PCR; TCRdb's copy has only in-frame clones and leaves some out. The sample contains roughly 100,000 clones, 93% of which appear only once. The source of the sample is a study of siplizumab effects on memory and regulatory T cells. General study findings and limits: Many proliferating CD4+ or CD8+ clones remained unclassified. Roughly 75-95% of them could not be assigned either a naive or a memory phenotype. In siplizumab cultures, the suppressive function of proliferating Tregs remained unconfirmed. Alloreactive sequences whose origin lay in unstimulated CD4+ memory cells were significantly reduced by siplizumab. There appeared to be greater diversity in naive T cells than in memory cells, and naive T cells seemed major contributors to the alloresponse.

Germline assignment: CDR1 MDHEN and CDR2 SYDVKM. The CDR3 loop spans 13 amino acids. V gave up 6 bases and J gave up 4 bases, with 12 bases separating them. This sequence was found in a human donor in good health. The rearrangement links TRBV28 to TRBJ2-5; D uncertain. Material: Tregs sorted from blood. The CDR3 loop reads CASSLGWAETQYF. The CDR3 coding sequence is TGTGCCAGCAGCTTAGGTTGGGCAGAGACCCAGTACTTC.